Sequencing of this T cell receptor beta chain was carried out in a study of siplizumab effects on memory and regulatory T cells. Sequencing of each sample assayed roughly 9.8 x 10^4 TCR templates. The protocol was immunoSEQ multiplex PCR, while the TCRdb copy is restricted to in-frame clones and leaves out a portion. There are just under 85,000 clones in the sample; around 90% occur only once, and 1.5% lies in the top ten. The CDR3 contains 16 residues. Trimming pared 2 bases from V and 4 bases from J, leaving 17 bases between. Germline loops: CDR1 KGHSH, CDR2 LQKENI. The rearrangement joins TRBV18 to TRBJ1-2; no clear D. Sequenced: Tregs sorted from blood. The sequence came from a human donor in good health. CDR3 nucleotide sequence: TGTGCCAGCTCACCAAACGGGGAAGGCGTGCTCTATGGCTACACCTTC. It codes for CASSPNGEGVLYGYTF.